The next 5 T cell receptor beta chains were all read from a single sample in a study of T cells expressing NK-cell markers. TCRdb re-called the 5' RACE reads and catalogs CDR3 proteins one per entry, DNA excluded. The table counts a few hundred thousand distinct CDR3 sequences; 5% to 5.5% lies in the top ten. The sample consisted of blood T cells: a sorted CD56 or NKG2C T cell subset, CD4+ or CD8+ T cells, or bulk PBMC T cells (not recorded which). These receptors were collected from a man aged 18-70 years in good health.

V usage is TRBV7-8 and J usage is TRBJ2-1; TCRdb lists TRBD1, though no DNA is available to test this call. This CDR3 has 18 amino acids. Germline V CDR1 and CDR2: SGHVS, FQNEAQ. The CDR3 here is CASSPERPGISSYNEQFF.

The rearrangement joins TRBV20-1 to TRBJ2-7; the TRBD2 assignment by TCRdb is unverifiable without DNA. This CDR3 region has 14 residues. CDR1 is DFQATT, CDR2 SNEGSKA, per germline (reference sequence). The CDR3 sequence: CSAGYEGLIYEQYF.

The J gene is TRBJ1-6, the V gene TRBV7-9; TCRdb's D call of TRBD1 is untestable without DNA. From germline, CDR1 is SEHNR and CDR2 FQNEAQ (reference sequence). The CDR3 runs 14 residues. The CDR3 sequence is CASTPTGPNSPLHF.

The V and J genes are TRBV5-1 and TRBJ2-2; TCRdb picks TRBD1, but there is no DNA to check that call. The CDR3 spans 15 residues. Germline CDR1 is SGHRS and CDR2 is YFSETQ. CDR3 residues: CASSLAGRGSGELFF.

V usage is TRBV7-9 and J usage is TRBJ1-1; the D gene TCRdb calls, TRBD1, cannot be checked with no DNA. CDR3 length: 13 amino acids. Per the germline V gene, CDR1 is SEHNR and CDR2 is FQNEAQ (reference sequence). The CDR3: CASSQRQGSEAFF.